This T cell receptor beta chain derives from a study of blood T cell repertoires in COVID-19 (dated by TCRdb to about 2020). About the study as a whole: Collaborator samples came from the United States, Italy and Spain and covered acute and convalescent phases of COVID-19. A de-identified subject ID, COVID-19 status, age in years and sex were almost always included in the sample metadata. HLA class I and class II types, where available, came from metadata supplied by the sample provider rather than from assay-based typing. The material from the prospective study consisted of cDNA or gDNA derived from T cells, B-cell-depleted T cells, or PBMCs. The dataset comprised deeply sampled blood TCRbeta repertoires from subjects exposed to, actively infected with, or recovered from COVID-19. A freely available public database, intended as a resource for researchers studying the immune response to SARS-CoV-2, is where the repertoires were released. The samples were drawn from two sources: the first 160 participants of the ongoing ImmuneRACE study, and approximately 1,300 subjects contributed by 6 global collaborators. The research as a whole found: The quantity of clinical and demographic metadata differed by source and by participant and was supplied without curation.

Each collaborating institution followed its own protocols to collect whole blood in K2EDTA tubes. Collaborator samples were shipped for TCRbeta analysis as frozen whole blood, isolated PBMCs, or DNA extracted from either sample type. TCRbeta CDR3 regions were amplified from genomic DNA by means of the immunoSEQ Assay, a bias-controlled multiplex PCR. As for the original processing: Within the assay, amplification of reference gene primers was used to estimate how many nucleated cells each sample contained. Sequence reads were collapsed and filtered to measure the absolute abundance of every unique TCRbeta CDR3 rearrangement. Productive Simpson clonality was computed per sample as the square root of Simpson's diversity index over productive rearrangements. The table was pulled from immuneACCESS by TCRdb, which kept in-frame rearrangements only. Such tables lose some clones; where checked, under half of the loss comes from unresolved V genes, and the rest has no known cause. That table supplies the V and J calls and clone size; D and trimming were determined from the DNA. For this sample the table gives 25,000 or so clones, of which approximately 93% were detected only once. The biggest ten clones account for 4% to 5% of the sample.

According to the germline V gene, CDR1 reads SNHLY and CDR2 reads FYNNEI. The CDR3 covers 15 residues, taking in both the cysteine and the phenylalanine. Only CDR3 DNA remains: 45 bases, in frame from the first base. V loses 5 bases at its end and J loses 7 bases; junction bases beyond the gene matches: 7. This clone was seen a single time. Which antigen it targets is not known. No base quality information exists; no much larger clone differs at one position. The chain employs TRBV2 and TRBJ2-2; 10 bases in between match TRBD1. The sequencing sample was made of peripheral blood. The TCR was taken from a human donor with active COVID-19. The donor label of this sample is uncertain. The CDR3: CASSIDRGLNGELFF. The DNA sequence is as follows: TGTGCCAGCAGTATAGACAGGGGGCTTAACGGGGAGCTGTTTTTT.